These T cell receptor beta chains were read from a single sample in a study of CXCR3-negative and CXCR3-positive naive CD8 T cells. TCRdb re-called the 5' RACE reads and shows each CDR3 protein once, DNA omitted. This sample's table reports approximately 37,000 distinct CDR3 sequences. Material for sequencing was memory CD8+ T cells from blood. Every receptor here comes from a human donor in good health. Some clones in this sample may be carry-over from other donors' samples. The CDR3 runs from the conserved cysteine through the conserved F or W. The order of the fields is J gene, V gene, CDR3 protein.

j_gene: TRBJ2-7; v_gene: TRBV12-3/TRBV12-4; CDR3aa: CASSPGGQYEQYF
j_gene: TRBJ1-6; v_gene: TRBV19; CDR3aa: CASTRPGPGSPLHF
j_gene: TRBJ2-1; v_gene: TRBV12-3/TRBV12-4; CDR3aa: CASSQPTLAGSYNEQFF
j_gene: TRBJ2-5; v_gene: TRBV7-9; CDR3aa: CASSFPGVGGGGETQYF
j_gene: TRBJ2-7; v_gene: TRBV29-1; CDR3aa: CSVEFPRQGVYEQYF
j_gene: TRBJ2-5; v_gene: TRBV27; CDR3aa: CASSDMTRQETQYF
j_gene: TRBJ2-2; v_gene: TRBV28; CDR3aa: CASSFSRAGELFF
j_gene: TRBJ2-7; v_gene: TRBV15; CDR3aa: CATSRANPGTGLYEQYF
j_gene: TRBJ2-1; v_gene: TRBV5-1; CDR3aa: CASSPGSRGQGNEQFF
j_gene: TRBJ2-1; v_gene: TRBV29-1; CDR3aa: CSGRGAGGFDEQFF
j_gene: TRBJ2-1; v_gene: TRBV7-8; CDR3aa: CASSLDGLASEQFF
j_gene: TRBJ2-5; v_gene: TRBV12-3/TRBV12-4; CDR3aa: CASSRLAVQETQYF
j_gene: TRBJ2-3; v_gene: TRBV7-6; CDR3aa: CASSLALASGPLDTQYF
j_gene: TRBJ1-1; v_gene: TRBV12-3/TRBV12-4; CDR3aa: CASSSFSAGDEAFF
j_gene: TRBJ2-5; v_gene: TRBV27; CDR3aa: CASSLYPKLQETQYF
j_gene: TRBJ2-3; v_gene: TRBV11-2; CDR3aa: CASSFKRIGADTQYF
j_gene: TRBJ1-6; v_gene: TRBV29-1; CDR3aa: CSAWTGLNNSPLHF
j_gene: TRBJ2-3; v_gene: TRBV29-1; CDR3aa: CSASGGNTDTQYF
j_gene: TRBJ2-3; v_gene: TRBV5-5; CDR3aa: CASSLATVKGWGATDTQYF
j_gene: TRBJ2-1; v_gene: TRBV7-3; CDR3aa: CASSLTALAYYNEQFF
j_gene: TRBJ2-7; v_gene: TRBV28; CDR3aa: CASKSNSYEQYF
j_gene: TRBJ2-1; v_gene: TRBV20-1; CDR3aa: CSARTQRGLNNEQFF
j_gene: TRBJ1-1; v_gene: TRBV6-2/TRBV6-3; CDR3aa: CASSSLLLFEAFF
j_gene: TRBJ2-3; v_gene: TRBV7-3; CDR3aa: CASSPVGGADTQYF
j_gene: TRBJ2-3; v_gene: TRBV7-2; CDR3aa: CASSPTPLRGLLDDTQYF
j_gene: TRBJ2-3; v_gene: TRBV5-1; CDR3aa: CASSPPGRRGDTQYF
j_gene: TRBJ1-2; v_gene: TRBV27; CDR3aa: CASSLLPANYGYTF
j_gene: TRBJ2-5; v_gene: TRBV20-1; CDR3aa: CSARDSVLAGGFSETQYF
j_gene: TRBJ2-3; v_gene: TRBV25-1; CDR3aa: CASSEGAGARDTQYF
j_gene: TRBJ1-3; v_gene: TRBV20-1; CDR3aa: CSASHAGGVGNTIYF
j_gene: TRBJ2-5; v_gene: TRBV7-6; CDR3aa: CASSLPSGAQETQYF
j_gene: TRBJ2-5; v_gene: TRBV10-3; CDR3aa: CAIRPGQGGETQYF
j_gene: TRBJ2-2; v_gene: TRBV9; CDR3aa: CASSIRELPTGELFF
j_gene: TRBJ1-1; v_gene: TRBV7-9; CDR3aa: CASSSSGGTEAFF
j_gene: TRBJ2-5; v_gene: TRBV7-3; CDR3aa: CASSLGTGIRGETQYF
j_gene: TRBJ2-1; v_gene: TRBV29-1; CDR3aa: CSVCQGADYNEQFF
j_gene: TRBJ1-1; v_gene: TRBV4-2; CDR3aa: CASSQARGRDTEAFF
j_gene: TRBJ2-5; v_gene: TRBV29-1; CDR3aa: CSVDRDRGYETQYF
j_gene: TRBJ2-3; v_gene: TRBV7-9; CDR3aa: CAGSPPPSGSDTQYF
j_gene: TRBJ2-5; v_gene: TRBV7-2; CDR3aa: CASSPPGLFQETQYF